This is a list of T cell receptor beta chains from one sample in a study of T cells in Graves' hyperthyroidism and ophthalmopathy. Via MiXCR, TCRdb re-called the multiplex PCR reads, giving one row per CDR3 protein. The sample lists approximately 510,000 distinct CDR3 sequences, less than 25% seen once, with more than 20% in the top ten. The sequenced sample was blood. All receptors come from a man younger than 35 with Graves' hyperthyroidism. The CDR3 runs from the conserved cysteine through the conserved F or W. A D gene is named only where the DNA matches it firmly. Part of the rows lack a size; the others show once, few, many or a class for expanded clones.

cdr3_length	d_call	clone_size	v_call	j_call	cdr3_aa	cdr3_nt
17	NA	many	TRBV19	TRBJ1-3	CASSRIPVRRLKNTIYF	TGTGCCAGTAGCCGCATCCCCGTCAGGCGGTTGAAGAACACCATATATTTT
14	NA	many	TRBV6-5	TRBJ2-2	CASSYGGNTGELFF	TGTGCCAGCAGTTACGGGGGCAACACCGGGGAGCTGTTTTTT
20	TRBD2	few	TRBV11-2	TRBJ2-2	CASSLVPVAGPFANTGELFF	TGTGCCAGCAGCTTAGTTCCGGTAGCGGGGCCGTTCGCGAACACCGGGGAGCTGTTTTTT
17	TRBD1	many	TRBV27	TRBJ1-2	CASSPTPGDRSSRGYTF	TGTGCCAGCAGTCCTACCCCCGGGGACAGAAGCTCAAGGGGCTACACCTTC
15	NA	NA	TRBV10-3	TRBJ1-2	CATDGVSTGKNGYTF	TGTGCCACCGACGGGGTCTCGACAGGCAAGAACGGCTACACCTTC
16	NA	NA	TRBV4-1	TRBJ2-7	CASSSIPGGRFYEQYF	TGCGCCAGCAGCTCCATCCCCGGCGGGCGCTTCTACGAGCAGTACTTC
14	NA	few	TRBV12-3/TRBV12-4	TRBJ2-4	CASSFYAGKGIQYF	TGTGCCAGCAGTTTTTACGCGGGGAAGGGCATTCAGTACTTC
13	TRBD2	many	TRBV6-1	TRBJ2-3	CASRRGFTDTQYF	TGTGCCAGCAGGCGGGGGTTCACAGATACGCAGTATTTT
17	NA	NA	TRBV27	TRBJ1-1	CASSSFIRQSQEGEAFF	TGTGCCAGCAGTTCATTTATACGCCAAAGCCAAGAGGGTGAAGCTTTCTTT
16	TRBD2	few	TRBV11-2	TRBJ2-7	CASSPQAGGPSPEQYF	TGTGCCAGCAGCCCGCAGGCGGGAGGGCCCTCGCCCGAGCAGTACTTC